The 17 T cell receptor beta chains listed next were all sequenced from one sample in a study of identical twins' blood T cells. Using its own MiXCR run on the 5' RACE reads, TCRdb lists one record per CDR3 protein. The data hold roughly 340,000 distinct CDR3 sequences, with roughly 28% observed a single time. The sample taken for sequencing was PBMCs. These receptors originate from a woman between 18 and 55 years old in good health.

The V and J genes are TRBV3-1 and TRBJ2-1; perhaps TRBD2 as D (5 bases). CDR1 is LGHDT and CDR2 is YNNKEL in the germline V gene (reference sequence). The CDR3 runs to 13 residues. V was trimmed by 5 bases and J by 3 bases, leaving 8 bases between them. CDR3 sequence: CASSYDYYNEQFF. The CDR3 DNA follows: TGTGCCAGCAGCTACGACTACTACAATGAGCAGTTCTTC.

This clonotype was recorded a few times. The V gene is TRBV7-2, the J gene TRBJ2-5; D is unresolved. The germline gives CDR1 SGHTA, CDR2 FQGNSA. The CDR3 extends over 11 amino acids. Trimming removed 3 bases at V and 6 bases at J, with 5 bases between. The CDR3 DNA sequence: TGTGCCAGCAGCTTTGCAAAGACCCAGTACTTC. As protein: CASSFAKTQYF.

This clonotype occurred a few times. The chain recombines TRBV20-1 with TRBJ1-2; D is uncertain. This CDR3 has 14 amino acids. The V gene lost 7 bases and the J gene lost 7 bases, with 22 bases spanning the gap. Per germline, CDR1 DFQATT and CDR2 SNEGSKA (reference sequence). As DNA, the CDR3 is TGCAGTGGAAAGGAGCCGGGCCTGAGTGGTGGCTACACCTTC. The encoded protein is CSGKEPGLSGGYTF.

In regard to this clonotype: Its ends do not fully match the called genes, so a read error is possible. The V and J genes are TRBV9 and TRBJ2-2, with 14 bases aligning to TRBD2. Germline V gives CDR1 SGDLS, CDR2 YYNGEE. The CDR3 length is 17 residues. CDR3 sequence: CTSSETSGRAIRGELFF. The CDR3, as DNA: TGTACCAGCAGCGAGACTAGCGGGAGGGCCATCAGGGGGGAGCTGTTTTTT.

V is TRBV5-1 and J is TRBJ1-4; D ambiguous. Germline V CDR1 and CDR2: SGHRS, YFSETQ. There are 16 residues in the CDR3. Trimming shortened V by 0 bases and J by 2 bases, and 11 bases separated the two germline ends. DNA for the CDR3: TGCGCCAGCAGCTTGGACCCGTTAGCTACTAATGAAAAACTGTTTTTT. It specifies CASSLDPLATNEKLFF.

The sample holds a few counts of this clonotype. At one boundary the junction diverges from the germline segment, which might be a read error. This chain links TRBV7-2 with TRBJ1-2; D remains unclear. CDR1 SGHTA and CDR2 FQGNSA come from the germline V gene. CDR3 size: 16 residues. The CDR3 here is CASSLLLVPERNGHTF. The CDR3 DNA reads TGTGCCAGCAGCTTACTACTTGTGCCAGAAAGGAATGGCCACACCTTC. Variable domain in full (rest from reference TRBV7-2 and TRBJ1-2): GAGVSQSPSNKVTEKGKDVELRCDPISGHTALYWYRQSLGQGLEFLIYFQGNSAPDKSGLPSDRFSAERTGGSVSTLTIQRTQQEDSAVYLCASSLLLVPERNGHTFGSGTRLTVV.

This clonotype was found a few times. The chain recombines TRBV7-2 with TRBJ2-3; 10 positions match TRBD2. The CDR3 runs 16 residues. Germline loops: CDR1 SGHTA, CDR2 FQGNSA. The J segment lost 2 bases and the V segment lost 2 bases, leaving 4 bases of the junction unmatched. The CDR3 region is CASSLYSGGTTDTQYF. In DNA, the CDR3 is TGTGCCAGCAGCTTATATAGCGGGGGGACCACAGATACGCAGTATTTT.

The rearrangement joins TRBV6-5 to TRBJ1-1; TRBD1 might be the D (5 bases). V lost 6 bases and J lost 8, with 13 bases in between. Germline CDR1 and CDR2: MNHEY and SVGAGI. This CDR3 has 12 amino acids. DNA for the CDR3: TGTGCCAGCAGGGTAGGGACTTCCGAAGCTTTCTTT. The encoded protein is CASRVGTSEAFF.

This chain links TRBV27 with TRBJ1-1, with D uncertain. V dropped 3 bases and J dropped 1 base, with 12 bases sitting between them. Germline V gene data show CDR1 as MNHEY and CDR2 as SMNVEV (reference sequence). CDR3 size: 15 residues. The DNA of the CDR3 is TGTGCCAGCAGTTTTGTATTGGGTGGGAACACTGAAGCTTTCTTT. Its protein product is CASSFVLGGNTEAFF.

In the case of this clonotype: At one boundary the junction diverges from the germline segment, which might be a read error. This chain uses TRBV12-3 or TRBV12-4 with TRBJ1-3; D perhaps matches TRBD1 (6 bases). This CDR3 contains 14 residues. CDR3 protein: CVSSHTGTGNTIYF. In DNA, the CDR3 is TGTGTCAGCAGCCATACAGGGACTGGAAACACCATATATTTT.

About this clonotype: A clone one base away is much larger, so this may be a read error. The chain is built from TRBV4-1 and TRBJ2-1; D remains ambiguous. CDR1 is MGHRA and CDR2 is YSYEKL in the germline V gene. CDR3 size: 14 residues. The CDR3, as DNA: TGCGCCAGCACGAGAACTAACCGCTACGATGAGCAGTTCTTC. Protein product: CASTRTNRYDEQFF.

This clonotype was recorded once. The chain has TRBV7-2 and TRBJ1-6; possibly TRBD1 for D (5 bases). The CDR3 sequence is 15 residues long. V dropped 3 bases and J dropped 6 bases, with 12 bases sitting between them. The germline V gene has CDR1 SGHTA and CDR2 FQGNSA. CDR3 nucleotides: TGTGCCAGCAGCTTCGGGGGACGTATTAATTCACCCCTCCACTTT. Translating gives CASSFGGRINSPLHF.

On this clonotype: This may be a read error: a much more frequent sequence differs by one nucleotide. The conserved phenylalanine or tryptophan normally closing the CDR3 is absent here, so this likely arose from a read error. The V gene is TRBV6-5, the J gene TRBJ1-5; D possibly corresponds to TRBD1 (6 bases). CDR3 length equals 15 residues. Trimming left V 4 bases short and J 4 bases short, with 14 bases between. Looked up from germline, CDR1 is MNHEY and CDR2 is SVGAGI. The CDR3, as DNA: TGTGCCAGCAGTTCCACCCGACAGGCTAATCAGCCCCAGCATTTG. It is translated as CASSSTRQANQPQHL.

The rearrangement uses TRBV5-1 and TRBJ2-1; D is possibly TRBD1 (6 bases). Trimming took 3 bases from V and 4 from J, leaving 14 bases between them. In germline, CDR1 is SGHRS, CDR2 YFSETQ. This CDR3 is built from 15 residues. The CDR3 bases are TGCGCCAGCAGCTCGGAGGCAGGGGTATACAATGAGCAGTTCTTC. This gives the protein CASSSEAGVYNEQFF.

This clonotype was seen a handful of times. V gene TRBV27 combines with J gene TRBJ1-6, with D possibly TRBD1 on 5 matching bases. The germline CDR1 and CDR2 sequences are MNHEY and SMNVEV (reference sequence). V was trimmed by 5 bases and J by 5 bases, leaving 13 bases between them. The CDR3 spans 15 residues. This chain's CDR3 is CASSPQGGHNSPLHF. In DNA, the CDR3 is TGTGCCAGCAGTCCCCAGGGAGGCCATAATTCACCCCTCCACTTT.

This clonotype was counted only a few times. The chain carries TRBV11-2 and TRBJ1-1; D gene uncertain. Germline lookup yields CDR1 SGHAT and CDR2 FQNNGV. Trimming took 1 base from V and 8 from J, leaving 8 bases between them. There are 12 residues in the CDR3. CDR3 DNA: TGTGCCAGCAGCTTAGCTCGTGGAGAAGCTTTCTTT. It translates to CASSLARGEAFF.

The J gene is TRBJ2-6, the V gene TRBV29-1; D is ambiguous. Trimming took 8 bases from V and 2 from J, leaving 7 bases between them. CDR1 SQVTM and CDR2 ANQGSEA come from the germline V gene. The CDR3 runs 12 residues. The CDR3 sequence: CSISTGANVLTF. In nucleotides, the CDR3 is TGCAGCATTTCTACTGGGGCCAACGTCCTGACTTTC.